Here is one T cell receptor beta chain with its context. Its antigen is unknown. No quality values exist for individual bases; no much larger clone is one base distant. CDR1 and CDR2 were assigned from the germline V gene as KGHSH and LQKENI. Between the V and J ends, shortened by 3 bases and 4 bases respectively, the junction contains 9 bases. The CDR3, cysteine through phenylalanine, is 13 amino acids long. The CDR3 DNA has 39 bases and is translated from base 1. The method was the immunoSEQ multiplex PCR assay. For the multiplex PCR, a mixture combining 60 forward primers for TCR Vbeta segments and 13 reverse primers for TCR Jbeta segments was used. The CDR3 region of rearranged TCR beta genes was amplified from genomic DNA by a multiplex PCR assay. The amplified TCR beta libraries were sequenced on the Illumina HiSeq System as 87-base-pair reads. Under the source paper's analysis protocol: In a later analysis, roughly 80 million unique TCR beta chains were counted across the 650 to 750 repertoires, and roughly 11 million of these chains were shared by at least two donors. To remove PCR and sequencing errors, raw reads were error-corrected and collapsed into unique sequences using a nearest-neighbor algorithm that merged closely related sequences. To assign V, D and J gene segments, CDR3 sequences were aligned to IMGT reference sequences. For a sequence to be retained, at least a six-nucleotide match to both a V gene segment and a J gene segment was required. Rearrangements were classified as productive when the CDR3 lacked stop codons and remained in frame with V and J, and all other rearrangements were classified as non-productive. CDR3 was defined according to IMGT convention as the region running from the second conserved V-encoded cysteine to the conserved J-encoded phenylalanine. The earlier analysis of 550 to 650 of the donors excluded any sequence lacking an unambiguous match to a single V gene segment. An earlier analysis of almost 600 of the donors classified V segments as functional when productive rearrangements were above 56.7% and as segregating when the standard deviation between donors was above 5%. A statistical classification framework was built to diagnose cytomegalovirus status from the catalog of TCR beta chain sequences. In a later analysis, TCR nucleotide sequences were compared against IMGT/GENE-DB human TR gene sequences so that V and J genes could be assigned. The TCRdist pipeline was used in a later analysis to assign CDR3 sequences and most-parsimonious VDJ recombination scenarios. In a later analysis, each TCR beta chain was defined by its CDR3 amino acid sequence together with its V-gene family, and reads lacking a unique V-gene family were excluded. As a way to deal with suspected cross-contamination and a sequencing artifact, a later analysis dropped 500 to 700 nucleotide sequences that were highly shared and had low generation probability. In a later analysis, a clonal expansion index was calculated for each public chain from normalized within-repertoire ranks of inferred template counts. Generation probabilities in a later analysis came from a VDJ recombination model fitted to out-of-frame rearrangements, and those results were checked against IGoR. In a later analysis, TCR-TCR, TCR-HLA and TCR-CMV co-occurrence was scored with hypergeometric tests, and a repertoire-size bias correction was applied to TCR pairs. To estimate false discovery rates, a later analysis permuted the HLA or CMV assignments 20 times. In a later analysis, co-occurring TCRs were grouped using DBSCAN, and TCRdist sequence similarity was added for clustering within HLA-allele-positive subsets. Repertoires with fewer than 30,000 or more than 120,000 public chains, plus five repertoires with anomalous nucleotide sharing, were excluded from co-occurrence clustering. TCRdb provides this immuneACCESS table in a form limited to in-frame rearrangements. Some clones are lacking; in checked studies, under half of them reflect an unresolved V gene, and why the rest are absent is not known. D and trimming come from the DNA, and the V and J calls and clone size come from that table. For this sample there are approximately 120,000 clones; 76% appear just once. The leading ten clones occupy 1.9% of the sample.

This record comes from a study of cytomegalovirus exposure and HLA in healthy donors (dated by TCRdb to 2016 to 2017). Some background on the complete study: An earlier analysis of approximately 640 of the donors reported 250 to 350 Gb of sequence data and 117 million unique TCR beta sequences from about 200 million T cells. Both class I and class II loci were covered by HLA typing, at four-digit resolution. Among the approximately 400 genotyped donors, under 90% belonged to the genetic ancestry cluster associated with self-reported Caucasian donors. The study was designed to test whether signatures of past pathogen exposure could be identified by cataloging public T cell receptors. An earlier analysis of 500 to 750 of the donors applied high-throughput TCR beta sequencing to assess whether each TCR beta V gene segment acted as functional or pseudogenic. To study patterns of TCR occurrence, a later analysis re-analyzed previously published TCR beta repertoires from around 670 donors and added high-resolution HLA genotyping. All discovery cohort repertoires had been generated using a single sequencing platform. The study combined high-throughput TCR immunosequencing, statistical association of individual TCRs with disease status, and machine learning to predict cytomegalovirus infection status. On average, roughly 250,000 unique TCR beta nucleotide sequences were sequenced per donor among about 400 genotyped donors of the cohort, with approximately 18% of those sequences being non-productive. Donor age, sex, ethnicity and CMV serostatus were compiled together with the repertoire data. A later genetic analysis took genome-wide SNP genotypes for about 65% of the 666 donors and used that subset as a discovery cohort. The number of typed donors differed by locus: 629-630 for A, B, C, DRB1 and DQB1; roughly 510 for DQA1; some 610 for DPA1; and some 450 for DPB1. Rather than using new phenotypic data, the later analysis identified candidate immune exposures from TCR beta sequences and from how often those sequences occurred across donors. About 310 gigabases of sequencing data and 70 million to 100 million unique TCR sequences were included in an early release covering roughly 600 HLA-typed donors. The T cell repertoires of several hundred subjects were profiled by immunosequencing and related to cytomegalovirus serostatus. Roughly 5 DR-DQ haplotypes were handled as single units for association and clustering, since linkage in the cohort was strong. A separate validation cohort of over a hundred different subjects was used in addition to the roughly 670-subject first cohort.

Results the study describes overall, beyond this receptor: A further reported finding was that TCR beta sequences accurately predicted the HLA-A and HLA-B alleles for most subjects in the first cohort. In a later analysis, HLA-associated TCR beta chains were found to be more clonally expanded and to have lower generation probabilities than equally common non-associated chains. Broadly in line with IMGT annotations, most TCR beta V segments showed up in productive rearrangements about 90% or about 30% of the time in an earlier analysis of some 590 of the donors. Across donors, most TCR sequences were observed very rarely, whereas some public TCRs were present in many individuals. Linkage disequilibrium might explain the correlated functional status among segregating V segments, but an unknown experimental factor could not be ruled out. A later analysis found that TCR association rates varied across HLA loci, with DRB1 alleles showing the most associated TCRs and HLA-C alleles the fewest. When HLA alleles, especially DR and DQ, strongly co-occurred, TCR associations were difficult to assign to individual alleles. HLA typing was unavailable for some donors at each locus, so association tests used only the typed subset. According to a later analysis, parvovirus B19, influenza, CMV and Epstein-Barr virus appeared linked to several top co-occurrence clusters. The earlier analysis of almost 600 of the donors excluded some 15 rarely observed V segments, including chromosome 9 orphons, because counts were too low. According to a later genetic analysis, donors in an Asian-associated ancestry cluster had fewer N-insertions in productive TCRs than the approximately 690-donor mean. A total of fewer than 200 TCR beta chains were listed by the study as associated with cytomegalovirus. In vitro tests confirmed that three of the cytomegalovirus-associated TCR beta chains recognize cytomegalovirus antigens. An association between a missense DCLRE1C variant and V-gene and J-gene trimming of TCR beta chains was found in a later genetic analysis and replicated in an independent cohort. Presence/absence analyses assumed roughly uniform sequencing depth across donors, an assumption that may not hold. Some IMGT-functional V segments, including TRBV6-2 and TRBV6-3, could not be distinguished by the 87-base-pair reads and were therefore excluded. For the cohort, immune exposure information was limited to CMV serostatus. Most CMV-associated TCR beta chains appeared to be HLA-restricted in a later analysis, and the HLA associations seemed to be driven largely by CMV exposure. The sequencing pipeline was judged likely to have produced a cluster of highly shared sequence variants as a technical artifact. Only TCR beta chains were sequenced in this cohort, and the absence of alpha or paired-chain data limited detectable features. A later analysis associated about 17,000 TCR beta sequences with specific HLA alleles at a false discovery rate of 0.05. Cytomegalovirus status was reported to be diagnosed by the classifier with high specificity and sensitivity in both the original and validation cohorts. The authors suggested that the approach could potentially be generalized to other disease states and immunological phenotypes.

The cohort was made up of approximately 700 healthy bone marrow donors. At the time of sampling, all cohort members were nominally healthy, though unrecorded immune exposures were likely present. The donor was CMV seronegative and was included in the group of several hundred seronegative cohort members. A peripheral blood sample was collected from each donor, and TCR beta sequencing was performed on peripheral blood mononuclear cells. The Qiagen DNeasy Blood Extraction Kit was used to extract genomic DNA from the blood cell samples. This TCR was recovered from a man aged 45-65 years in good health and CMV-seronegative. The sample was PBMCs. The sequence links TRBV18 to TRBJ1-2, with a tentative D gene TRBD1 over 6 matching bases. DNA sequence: TGTGCCAGCTCACCGGGGGCTGGCTATGGCTACACCTTC. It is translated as CASSPGAGYGYTF.